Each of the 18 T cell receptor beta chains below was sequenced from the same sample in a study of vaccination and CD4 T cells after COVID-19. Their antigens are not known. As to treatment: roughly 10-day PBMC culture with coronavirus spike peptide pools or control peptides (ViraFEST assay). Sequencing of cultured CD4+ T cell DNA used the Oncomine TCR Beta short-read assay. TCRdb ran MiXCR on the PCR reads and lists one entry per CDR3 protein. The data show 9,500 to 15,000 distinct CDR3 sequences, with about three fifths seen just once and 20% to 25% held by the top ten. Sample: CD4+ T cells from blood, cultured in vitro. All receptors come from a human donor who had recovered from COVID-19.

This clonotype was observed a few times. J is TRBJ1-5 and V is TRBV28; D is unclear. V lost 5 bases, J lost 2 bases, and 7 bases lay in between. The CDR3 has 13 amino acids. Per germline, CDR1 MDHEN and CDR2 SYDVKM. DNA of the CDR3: TGTGCCAGCAGTCTCTGGGGCAATCAGCCCCAGCATTTT. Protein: CASSLWGNQPQHF.

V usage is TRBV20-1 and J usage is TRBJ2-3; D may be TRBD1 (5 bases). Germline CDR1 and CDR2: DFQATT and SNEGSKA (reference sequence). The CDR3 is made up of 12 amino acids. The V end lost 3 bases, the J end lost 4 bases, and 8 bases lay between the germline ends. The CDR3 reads CSASPRADTQYF. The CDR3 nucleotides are TGCAGTGCTAGCCCCAGGGCAGATACGCAGTATTTT.

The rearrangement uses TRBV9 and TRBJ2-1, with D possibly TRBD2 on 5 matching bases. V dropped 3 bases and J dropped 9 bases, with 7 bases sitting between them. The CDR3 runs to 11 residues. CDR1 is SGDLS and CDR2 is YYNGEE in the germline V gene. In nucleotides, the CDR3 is TGTGCCAGCAGCGCCGGAGGTGAGCAGTTCTTC. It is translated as CASSAGGEQFF.

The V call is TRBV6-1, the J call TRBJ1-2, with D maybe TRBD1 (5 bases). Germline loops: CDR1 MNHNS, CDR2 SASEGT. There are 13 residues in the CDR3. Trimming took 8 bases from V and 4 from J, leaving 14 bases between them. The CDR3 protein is CASHSGRVYGYTF. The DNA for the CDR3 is TGTGCCAGCCACTCGGGCAGGGTCTATGGCTACACCTTC.

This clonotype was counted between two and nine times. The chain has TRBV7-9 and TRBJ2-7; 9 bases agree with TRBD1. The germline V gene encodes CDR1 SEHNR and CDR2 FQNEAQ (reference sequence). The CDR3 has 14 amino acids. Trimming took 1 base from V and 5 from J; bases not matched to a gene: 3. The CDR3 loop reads CASSLGQGVDEQYF. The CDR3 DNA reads TGTGCCAGCAGCTTAGGACAGGGGGTCGACGAGCAGTACTTC.

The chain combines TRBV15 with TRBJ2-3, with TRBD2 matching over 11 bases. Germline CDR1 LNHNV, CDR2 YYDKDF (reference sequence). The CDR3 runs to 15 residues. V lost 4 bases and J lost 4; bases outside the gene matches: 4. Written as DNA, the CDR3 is TGTGCCACCAGCACGGGACTAGCGGACTCAGATACGCAGTATTTT. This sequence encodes CATSTGLADSDTQYF.

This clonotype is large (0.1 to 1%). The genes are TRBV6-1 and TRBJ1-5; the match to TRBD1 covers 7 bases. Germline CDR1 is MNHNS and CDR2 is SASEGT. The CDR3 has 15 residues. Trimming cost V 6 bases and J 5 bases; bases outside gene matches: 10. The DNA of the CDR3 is TGTGCCAGCAGGCAAACAGGGGATCCCTATCAGCCCCAGCATTTT. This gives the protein CASRQTGDPYQPQHF.

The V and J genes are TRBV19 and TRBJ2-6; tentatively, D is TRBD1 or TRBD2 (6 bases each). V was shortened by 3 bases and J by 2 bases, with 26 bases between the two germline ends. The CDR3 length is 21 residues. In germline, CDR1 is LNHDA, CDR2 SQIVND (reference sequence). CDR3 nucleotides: TGTGCCAGTAGTATTTCAAGGTATCGGAGGGGGGAAATCCCTGGGGCCAACGTCCTGACTTTC. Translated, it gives CASSISRYRRGEIPGANVLTF.

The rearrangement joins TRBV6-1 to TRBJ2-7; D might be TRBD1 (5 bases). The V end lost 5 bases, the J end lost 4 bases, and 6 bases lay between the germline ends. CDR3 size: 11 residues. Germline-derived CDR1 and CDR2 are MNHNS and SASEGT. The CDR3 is CASSRQYEQYF. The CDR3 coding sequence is TGTGCCAGCAGTCGACAGTACGAGCAGTACTTC.

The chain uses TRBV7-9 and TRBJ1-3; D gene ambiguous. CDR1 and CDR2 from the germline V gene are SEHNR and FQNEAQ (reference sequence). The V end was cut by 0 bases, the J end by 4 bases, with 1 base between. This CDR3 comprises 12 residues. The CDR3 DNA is TGTGCCAGCAGCTTAGCGGGAAACACCATATATTTT. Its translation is CASSLAGNTIYF.

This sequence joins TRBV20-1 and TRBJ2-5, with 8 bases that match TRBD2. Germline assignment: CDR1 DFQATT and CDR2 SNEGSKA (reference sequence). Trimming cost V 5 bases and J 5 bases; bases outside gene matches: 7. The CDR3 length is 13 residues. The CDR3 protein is CSAPGLAGETQYF. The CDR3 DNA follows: TGCAGTGCTCCCGGACTAGCAGGCGAGACCCAGTACTTC.

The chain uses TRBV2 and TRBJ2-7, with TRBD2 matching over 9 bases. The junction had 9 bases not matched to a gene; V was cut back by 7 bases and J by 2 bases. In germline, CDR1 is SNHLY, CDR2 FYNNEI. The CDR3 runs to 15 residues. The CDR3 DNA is TGTGCCAGCACACCTGGACTAGCGCTTACCTACGAGCAGTACTTC. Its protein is CASTPGLALTYEQYF.

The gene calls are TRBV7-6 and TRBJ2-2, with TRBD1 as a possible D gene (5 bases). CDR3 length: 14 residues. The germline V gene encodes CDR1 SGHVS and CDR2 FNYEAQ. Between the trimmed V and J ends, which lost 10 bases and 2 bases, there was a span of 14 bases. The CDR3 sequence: CATQKGANTGELFF. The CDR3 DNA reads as TGTGCCACCCAAAAAGGGGCTAACACCGGGGAGCTGTTTTTT. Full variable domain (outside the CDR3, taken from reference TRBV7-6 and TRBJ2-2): GAGVSQSPRYKVTKRGQDVALRCDPISGHVSLYWYRQALGQGPEFLTYFNYEAQQDKSGLPNDRFSAERPEGSISTLTIQRTEQRDSAMYRCATQKGANTGELFFGEGSRLTVL.

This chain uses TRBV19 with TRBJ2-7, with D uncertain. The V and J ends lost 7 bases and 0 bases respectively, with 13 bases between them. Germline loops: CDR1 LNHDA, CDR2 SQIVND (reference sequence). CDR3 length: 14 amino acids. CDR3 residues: CASTVSVDSYEQYF. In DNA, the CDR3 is TGTGCCAGTACCGTTTCGGTGGACTCCTACGAGCAGTACTTC.

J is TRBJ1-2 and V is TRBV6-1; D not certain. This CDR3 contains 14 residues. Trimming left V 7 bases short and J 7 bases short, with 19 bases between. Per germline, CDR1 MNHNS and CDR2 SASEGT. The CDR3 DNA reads TGTGCCAGCAATTCCAGATATAGGACGACTGGCTACACCTTC. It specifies CASNSRYRTTGYTF.

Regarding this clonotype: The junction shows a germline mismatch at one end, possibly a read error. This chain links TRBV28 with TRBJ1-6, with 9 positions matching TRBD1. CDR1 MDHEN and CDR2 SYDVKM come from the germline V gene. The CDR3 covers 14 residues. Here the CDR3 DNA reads TGTGCCGGCAGACGACAGGGGGTAGGTTCACCCCTCCACTTT. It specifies CAGRRQGVGSPLHF.

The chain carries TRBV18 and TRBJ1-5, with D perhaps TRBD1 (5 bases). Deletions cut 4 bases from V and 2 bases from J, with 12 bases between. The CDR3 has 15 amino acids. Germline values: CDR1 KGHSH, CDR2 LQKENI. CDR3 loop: CASSQGAQGNQPQHF. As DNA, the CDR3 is TGTGCCAGCTCACAAGGGGCGCAGGGCAATCAGCCCCAGCATTTT. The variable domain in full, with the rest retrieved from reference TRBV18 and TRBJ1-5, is NAGVMQNPRHLVRRRGQEARLRCSPMKGHSHVYWYRQLPEEGLKFMVYLQKENIIDESGMPKERFSAEFPKEGPSILRIQQVVRGDSAAYFCASSQGAQGNQPQHFGDGTRLSIL.

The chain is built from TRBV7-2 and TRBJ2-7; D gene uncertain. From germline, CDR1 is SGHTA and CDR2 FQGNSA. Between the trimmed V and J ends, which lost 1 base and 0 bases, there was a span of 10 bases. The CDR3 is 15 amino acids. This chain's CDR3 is CASSLGSASSYEQYF. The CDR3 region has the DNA TGTGCCAGCAGCTTAGGATCGGCAAGCTCCTACGAGCAGTACTTC.